The rows below give T cell receptor beta chains drawn from one sample of a study of control samples from healthy donors and cancer patients. Profiled with immunoSEQ multiplex PCR; TCRdb holds only in-frame clones, not every one. The sample comprises tens of thousands of clones, 86% of which are singletons, and less than 2% rests with the top ten. Sequences were obtained from PBMCs. These receptor sequences come from a woman in her 40s with lung cancer. CDR3s include the opening cysteine and the closing phenylalanine or tryptophan. The order of the fields is J gene, clone size, V gene, D gene, CDR3 DNA, CDR3 protein. D genes are given only for firm matches. For some rows the clone size is stated as once, few or many, or as a class when expanded; others skip it.

>TRBJ1-4|.|TRBV5-1|.
TGCGCCAGCAGCTCAGACAGGACCCCCGAGGAAAAACTGTTTTTT
CASSSDRTPEEKLFF
>TRBJ2-3|once|TRBV3-1/TRBV3-2|TRBD2
TGTGCCAGCAGCCAAGGGGACGGACTAGCGGATTTCACAGATACGCAGTATTTT
CASSQGDGLADFTDTQYF
>TRBJ1-1|.|TRBV12-3/TRBV12-4|.
TGTGCCAGCAGTTTTGGTGGGACTGAAGCTTTCTTT
CASSFGGTEAFF
>TRBJ1-3|.|TRBV30|.
TGTGCCTGGAGGGGCTCTGGAAACACCATATATTTT
CAWRGSGNTIYF
>TRBJ2-5|.|TRBV2|.
TGTGCCAGCACGGGGTGGACGTACCAAGAGACCCAGTACTTC
CASTGWTYQETQYF
>TRBJ2-1|.|TRBV5-4|.
TGTGCCAGCAGCGGCGGTGTAGTGACTTCTCCGTACAATGAGCAGTTCTTC
CASSGGVVTSPYNEQFF
>TRBJ2-1|.|TRBV4-1|TRBD1
TGCGCCAGCAGCCCCCTACCCTATGGACAGGGGATCTATGAGCAGTTCTTC
CASSPLPYGQGIYEQFF
>TRBJ2-1|.|TRBV3-1/TRBV3-2|.
TGTGCCAGCACCTCCTACAATGAGCAGTTCTTC
CASTSYNEQFF
>TRBJ1-1|.|TRBV25-1|TRBD1
TGTGCCAGCAGTGGGGACAGGGGAACGGGTGAAGCTTTCTTT
CASSGDRGTGEAFF
>TRBJ1-5|.|TRBV30|.
TGTGCCTGGAGTCAAGGACTCGGCAATCAGCCCCAGCATTTT
CAWSQGLGNQPQHF
>TRBJ1-1|.|TRBV5-4|TRBD1
TGTGCCAGCAGCTTGAGAGGGGGCTACACTGAAGCTTTCTTT
CASSLRGGYTEAFF
>TRBJ2-7|.|TRBV5-8|.
TGTGCCAGCAGCTTGGAGGGGGTCAGCTCCTACGAGCAGTACTTC
CASSLEGVSSYEQYF
>TRBJ2-2|.|TRBV25-1|.
TGTGCCAGCAGTACAAAGAGGGGTTCGAACACCGGGGAGCTGTTTTTT
CASSTKRGSNTGELFF
>TRBJ2-7|once|TRBV7-9|.
TGTGCCAGCAGCTTAACTAGGCAGGAGCAGTACTTC
CASSLTRQEQYF
>TRBJ2-2|.|TRBV9|.
TGTGCCAGCAGCGTAAGTCAGGGAGGCACCGGGGAGCTGTTTTTT
CASSVSQGGTGELFF
>TRBJ1-2|.|TRBV4-1|TRBD1
TGCGCCAGCAGCCAAGGAGGAGGGGGCCCTCTGGGCTACACCTTC
CASSQGGGGPLGYTF
>TRBJ1-1|.|TRBV10-3|.
TGTGCCATCAGTGGGCGGGACGGGGGGTACACTGAAGCTTTCTTT
CAISGRDGGYTEAFF